This T cell receptor (beta chain) was found in a study of blood T cells in healthy people across ages. Broader study findings: Expanded clonotype changes were possibly confounded by unknown donor CMV status.

Together with a sample-barcoded 5' primer, a J-beta primer mix was included in a second PCR lasting roughly 6 to 12 cycles. Each cDNA molecule was tagged by a template-switch adaptor with 12 random nucleotides. TCRdb called the 5' RACE reads again in MiXCR, with one record for every CDR3 protein. The sample holds 800,000 to 950,000 distinct CDR3 sequences, about 34% seen once. At least ten counts were recorded for this clonotype. The antigen remains undetermined. The CDR3 contains 15 residues. The V and J ends lost 5 bases and 1 base respectively, with 13 bases between them. Germline CDR1 is SGHTA and CDR2 is FQGNSA. The individuals who served as donors were healthy Caucasians living in Russia, aged roughly 6 to 90. PBMCs numbering at least 6 million were isolated per sample.

The chain links TRBV7-2 to TRBJ2-3; D not certain. The sample taken for sequencing was blood. The TCR comes from a man younger than 35 in good health. The CDR3, as DNA: TGTGCCAGCAGCCCCGCCCTTCGCCGCACAGATACGCAGTATTTT. This encodes CASSPALRRTDTQYF.